These 28 T cell receptor beta chains were sequenced from one sample in a study of CD8 T cells in Susac syndrome. The RNA, about 0.5 to 1 ug, was put through reverse transcription using random hexamers. Via MiXCR, TCRdb re-called the immunoSEQ multiplex PCR reads, giving one row per CDR3 protein. This sample has about 250,000 distinct CDR3 sequences, with around 93% found just once. The sequencing sample was made of CD4+ T cells from PBMCs. These receptors originate from a human donor with multiple sclerosis.

The chain is built from TRBV28 and TRBJ2-6; D perhaps matches TRBD2 (5 bases). Germline V gene lookup returns CDR1 MDHEN and CDR2 SYDVKM. V lost 7 bases and J 2 bases, leaving 12 bases between the germline ends. The CDR3 runs to 15 residues. This CDR3 reads CASTLPGTGANVLTF. DNA of the CDR3: TGTGCCAGCACCCTACCCGGGACTGGGGCCAACGTCCTGACTTTC.

V usage is TRBV18 and J usage is TRBJ2-3; D gene ambiguous. V lost 0 bases to trimming and J lost 7 bases, with 5 bases between them. Looked up from germline, CDR1 is KGHSH and CDR2 is LQKENI. This CDR3 has 12 residues. CDR3 amino acids: CASSPPDHTQYF. For the CDR3, the DNA is TGTGCCAGCTCACCACCGGACCATACGCAGTATTTT.

V usage is TRBV3-1 and J usage is TRBJ2-3; TRBD2 matches at 9 bases. The J segment lost 1 base and the V segment lost 1 base, leaving 3 bases of the junction unmatched. The CDR3 totals 16 residues. Germline V lookup: CDR1 LGHDT, CDR2 YNNKEL (reference sequence). CDR3 bases: TGTGCCAGCAGCCAAGTTAGCGGGAGACGCACAGATACGCAGTATTTT. It yields the protein CASSQVSGRRTDTQYF.

The chain recombines TRBV7-9 with TRBJ1-2; no clear D. Germline CDR1 SEHNR, CDR2 FQNEAQ (reference sequence). The CDR3 is made up of 15 amino acids. Trimming took off 2 bases at V and 3 bases at J, with 13 bases between the two ends. CDR3 nucleotides: TGTGCCAGCAGCTTAAATCGGCGCGAACACTATGGCTACACCTTC. This gives the protein CASSLNRREHYGYTF.

The gene calls are TRBV10-3 and TRBJ2-1; the D gene could be TRBD1 or TRBD2 (5 bases each). The CDR3 loop spans 15 amino acids. Trimming took 4 bases from V and 3 from J, leaving 13 bases between them. Germline V CDR1 and CDR2: ENHRY, SYGVKD. The CDR3 region has the DNA TGTGCCATCAGTGCATGGGACCTGCTCTACAATGAGCAGTTCTTC. Translation gives CAISAWDLLYNEQFF.

The chain employs TRBV10-3 and TRBJ2-2, with D hard to call. Looked up from germline, CDR1 is ENHRY and CDR2 is SYGVKD. The CDR3 length is 14 residues. The DNA for the CDR3 is TGTGTCTCAAGGCCCTCCGCGAACACCGGGGAGCTGTTTTTT. Its translation: CVSRPSANTGELFF.

The table lists this clonotype with a count of one. The J gene is TRBJ2-1, the V gene TRBV9, with 11 bases that match TRBD1. The CDR3 extends over 17 amino acids. V lost 4 bases and J lost 8; bases outside the gene matches: 14. Germline CDR1 reads SGDLS; CDR2 reads YYNGEE. The CDR3: CASSYYPQGQGEDEQFF. As DNA, the CDR3 is TGTGCCAGCAGCTATTATCCCCAGGGACAGGGGGAAGATGAGCAGTTCTTC.

The CDR3 region is CASSPQIPVGNQPQHF. The CDR3, as DNA: TGTGCCAGCAGTCCCCAAATCCCGGTGGGCAATCAGCCCCAGCATTTT. The chain carries TRBV12-3 or TRBV12-4 and TRBJ1-5; no definite D call. The CDR3 is made up of 16 amino acids. Deletions cut 5 bases from V and 2 bases from J, with 16 bases between.

The table lists this clonotype with a count of one. This sequence joins TRBV12-3 or TRBV12-4 and TRBJ1-6; 7 positions agree with TRBD1. V shed 2 bases, J shed 9 bases, and the junction held 4 bases outside the gene matches. The CDR3 sequence is 14 residues long. The CDR3 reads CASSLQQGFSPLHF. The DNA for the CDR3 is TGTGCCAGCAGTTTACAACAGGGGTTTTCACCCCTCCACTTT.

The rearrangement joins TRBV11-2 to TRBJ1-2; the match to TRBD1 covers 7 bases. The length of the CDR3 is 14 residues. V shed 4 bases and J 4 bases; nucleotides not matched to a gene: 6. Per germline, CDR1 SGHAT and CDR2 FQNNGV. As DNA, the CDR3 is TGTGCCAGCAGCTCCGGGACAGACCTCTATGGCTACACCTTC. Protein product: CASSSGTDLYGYTF.

The chain couples TRBV6-4 to TRBJ2-2; the D gene is possibly TRBD2 (6 bases). CDR1 is MRHNA, CDR2 SNTAGT, per germline. There are 13 residues in the CDR3. Trimming took off 4 bases at V and 7 bases at J, with 10 bases between the two ends. The CDR3 spells CASSAGLHGELFF. In nucleotides, the CDR3 is TGTGCCAGCAGTGCGGGACTTCACGGGGAGCTGTTTTTT.

This clonotype was seen just once. The chain uses TRBV7-2 and TRBJ2-3; 13 positions agree with TRBD2. Germline V gene lookup returns CDR1 SGHTA and CDR2 FQGNSA. This CDR3 spans 17 amino acids. V dropped 1 base and J dropped 4; count of bases not matched to a gene: 5. Written as DNA, the CDR3 is TGTGCCAGCAGCTTAGGGACTAGCGGGGGTCATGCAGATACGCAGTATTTT. This codes for CASSLGTSGGHADTQYF. The full variable domain, rest sourced from reference TRBV7-2 and TRBJ2-3, is GAGVSQSPSNKVTEKGKDVELRCDPISGHTALYWYRQSLGQGLEFLIYFQGNSAPDKSGLPSDRFSAERTGGSVSTLTIQRTQQEDSAVYLCASSLGTSGGHADTQYFGPGTRLTVL.

For the CDR3, the DNA is TGCAGCGTTAACAGGGGGGGCACTGAAGCTTTCTTT. Its translation is CSVNRGGTEAFF. The rearrangement links TRBV29-1 to TRBJ1-1, with 8 positions matching TRBD1. The CDR3 is 12 amino acids. J gave up 4 bases and V 5 bases, and 3 bases lay outside the gene matches. Germline V gene lookup returns CDR1 SQVTM and CDR2 ANQGSEA.

The gene calls are TRBV14 and TRBJ2-7; 14 bases line up with TRBD2. With 5 bases clipped from V and 0 bases from J, the junction kept 9 bases outside the gene matches. The CDR3 has 18 residues. Germline V CDR1 and CDR2: SGHDN, FVKESK. The CDR3 loop is CASSLNRTSGRPSYEQYV. CDR3 coding DNA: TGTGCCAGCAGCTTGAACCGGACTAGCGGGAGGCCCTCCTACGAGCAGTACGTC.

V is TRBV5-1 and J is TRBJ2-1; 13 positions agree with TRBD2. Germline CDR1 reads SGHRS; CDR2 reads YFSETQ. The ends lost 4 bases at V and 8 bases at J; junction bases unmatched: 6. This CDR3 comprises 15 residues. The CDR3 region is CASSPLAGGSHEQFF. DNA of the CDR3: TGCGCCAGCAGCCCACTAGCGGGGGGGAGTCATGAGCAGTTCTTC.

The genes are TRBV7-3 and TRBJ1-1; 8 bases are a match to TRBD1. This CDR3 is 14 amino acids long. Unmatched junction bases numbered 5, after V lost 2 bases and J lost 6 bases. Germline CDR1 and CDR2: SGHTA and FQGTGA. The CDR3 bases are TGTGCCAGCAGCTTAGGGACAGGTATCTCTGAAGCTTTCTTT. Encoded protein: CASSLGTGISEAFF. Supplemented by reference TRBV7-3 and TRBJ1-1, the full variable domain reads GAGVSQTPSNKVTEKGKYVELRCDPISGHTALYWYRQSLGQGPEFLIYFQGTGAADDSGLPNDRFFAVRPEGSVSTLKIQRTERGDSAVYLCASSLGTGISEAFFGQGTRLTVV.

Only one count was recorded for this clonotype. This chain uses TRBV15 with TRBJ1-5; 7 bases line up with TRBD1. J was trimmed by 8 bases and V by 0 bases; bases with no gene match: 1. Germline CDR1 and CDR2: LNHNV and YYDKDF (reference sequence). The CDR3 contains 13 residues. This chain's CDR3 is CATSRDQGEPQHF. CDR3 bases: TGTGCCACCAGCAGAGATCAGGGGGAGCCCCAGCATTTT.

This chain connects TRBV20-1 to TRBJ1-6; D is perhaps TRBD1 (5 bases). Germline V lookup: CDR1 DFQATT, CDR2 SNEGSKA (reference sequence). CDR3 length: 15 residues. V dropped 3 bases and J dropped 5 bases, with 14 bases sitting between them. CDR3 in amino acids: CSARPQGADNSPLHF. Here the CDR3 DNA reads TGCAGTGCTAGGCCCCAGGGCGCTGATAATTCACCCCTCCACTTT.

This chain joins TRBV2 and TRBJ2-6; D is unclear. V was trimmed by 5 bases and J by 1 base, leaving 9 bases between them. CDR3 size: 15 residues. Germline V gene data show CDR1 as SNHLY and CDR2 as FYNNEI. CDR3 amino acids: CASSQLQSGANVLTF. The CDR3 DNA reads TGTGCCAGCAGTCAACTCCAGTCTGGGGCCAACGTCCTGACTTTC.

This chain connects TRBV15 to TRBJ2-2; the D gene could be TRBD1 or TRBD2 (5 bases each). CDR3 length: 13 residues. The germline V gene has CDR1 LNHNV and CDR2 YYDKDF (reference sequence). Trimming took off 1 base at V and 7 bases at J, with 7 bases between the two ends. The CDR3 nucleotides read TGTGCCACCAGCAGAGGAGGGGTCGGGGAGCTGTTTTTT. Its protein product is CATSRGGVGELFF.

The CDR3 here is CASISNGMNTEAFF. The CDR3 coding sequence is TGTGCCAGCATCAGCAACGGAATGAACACTGAAGCTTTCTTT. V and J are TRBV27 and TRBJ1-1; D gene ambiguous. With 7 bases removed from V and 0 bases from J, the gap between germline ends came to 12 bases. Germline V gene lookup returns CDR1 MNHEY and CDR2 SMNVEV (reference sequence). The CDR3 contains 14 residues.

This chain uses TRBV10-3 with TRBJ2-5; D not resolved. This CDR3 is built from 13 residues. Between the trimmed V and J ends, which lost 6 bases and 5 bases, there was a span of 13 bases. CDR1 is ENHRY, CDR2 SYGVKD, per germline. The CDR3 DNA sequence: TGTGCCATCAGCTACGTAGGCTCGGAGACCCAGTACTTC. Translated: CAISYVGSETQYF.

This clonotype occurred once. This sequence joins TRBV19 and TRBJ2-1, with TRBD2 matching 12 bases. From germline, CDR1 is LNHDA and CDR2 SQIVND (reference sequence). The J segment lost 6 bases and the V segment lost 7 bases, leaving 7 bases of the junction unmatched. This CDR3 is built from 15 residues. CDR3 DNA sequence: TGTGCCAGTACCGACCTAGCGGGAGGGCCCAATGAGCAGTTCTTC. This translates into CASTDLAGGPNEQFF.

The V gene is TRBV2, the J gene TRBJ1-1; D may be TRBD1 (5 bases). The CDR3 is made up of 13 amino acids. V gave up 6 bases and J gave up 5 bases, with 13 bases separating them. Germline CDR1 and CDR2: SNHLY and FYNNEI. CDR3 DNA sequence: TGTGCCAGCAGGACCTACGGGGGGACTGAAGCTTTCTTT. It translates to CASRTYGGTEAFF.

V gene TRBV2 combines with J gene TRBJ1-2, with 8 bases aligning to TRBD1. The CDR3 covers 13 residues. Germline CDR1 is SNHLY and CDR2 is FYNNEI. The V segment lost 7 bases and the J segment 10 bases; nucleotides outside the gene matches: 11. This CDR3 is CASTRTGPLDYTF. For the CDR3, the DNA is TGTGCCAGCACCCGGACAGGGCCGTTAGACTACACCTTC.

The V and J genes are TRBV4-1 and TRBJ2-1, with D possibly matching TRBD1 (5 bases). The germline V gene has CDR1 MGHRA and CDR2 YSYEKL. V lost 1 base and J 0 bases, leaving 10 bases between the germline ends. CDR3 length equals 16 residues. In nucleotides, the CDR3 is TGCGCCAGCAGCCAAGCAACAGGTAGCTCCTACAATGAGCAGTTCTTC. Translation gives CASSQATGSSYNEQFF.

The CDR3 sequence: CASLPDRMGYGYTF. The CDR3 DNA follows: TGTGCCAGCCTTCCCGACAGGATGGGCTATGGCTACACCTTC. The gene calls are TRBV6-6 and TRBJ1-2; a possible D gene is TRBD1 (6 bases). The CDR3 consists of 14 residues. Deletions cut 8 bases from V and 4 bases from J, with 17 bases between. The germline gives CDR1 MNHNY, CDR2 SVGAGI (reference sequence).

The rearrangement links TRBV2 to TRBJ1-5; 9 nucleotides match TRBD1. Germline CDR1 is SNHLY and CDR2 is FYNNEI. The CDR3 extends over 15 amino acids. The ends lost 4 bases at V and 3 bases at J; junction bases unmatched: 4. In nucleotides, the CDR3 is TGTGCCAGCAGTGTACAGGGGGCTATCAATCAGCCCCAGCATTTT. Translated: CASSVQGAINQPQHF.